This entry concerns a single T cell receptor beta chain. Method: immunoSEQ multiplex PCR; TCRdb's copy keeps in-frame clones and lacks some. The top ten hold roughly 1.9% of the sample, which has 100,000 to 150,000 clones, roughly nine tenths seen once. The sample belongs to a study of control samples from healthy donors and cancer patients. The CDR3 length is 16 residues. The junction had 5 bases not matched to a gene; V was cut back by 0 bases and J by 4 bases. Germline lookup yields CDR1 LGHDT and CDR2 YNNKEL (reference sequence). The receptor was isolated from a man aged 18 to 29 in good health. V and J are TRBV3-1 (or the pseudogene TRBV3-2) and TRBJ2-7, with TRBD2 matching 11 bases. Material for sequencing was blood. CDR3 sequence reads: CASSQDDSGRGYEQYF. CDR3 coding DNA: TGTGCCAGCAGCCAAGACGATAGCGGGAGGGGTTACGAGCAGTACTTC.